One sample yielded the 8 T cell receptor beta chains listed below, sequenced in a study of shared clonotypes between healthy human individuals. The table came from immunoSEQ multiplex PCR; TCRdb's copy has only in-frame clones and leaves some out. The table shows more than 1.2 million clones, with about 98.5% occurring only once. Sequences were obtained from naive CD4+ T cells sorted from blood. The sample's subset: CD45RA+ positively selected. These receptors all stem from a man aged 25 to 40 in good health.

The genes are TRBV10-2 and TRBJ1-3; the D is unclear. This CDR3 is 13 amino acids long. CDR1 WSHSY and CDR2 SAAADI come from the germline V gene. V lost 7 bases, J lost 1 base, and 8 bases lay in between. This CDR3 is CASTTRSGNTIYF. DNA for the CDR3: TGCGCCAGCACCACACGATCTGGAAACACCATATATTTT.

The chain joins TRBV29-1 to TRBJ1-2; D gene ambiguous. Looked up from germline, CDR1 is SQVTM and CDR2 is ANQGSEA. V was cut by 4 bases and J by 3 bases, with 12 bases left in between. The CDR3 totals 13 residues. CDR3 nucleotide sequence: TGCAGCGTTGTAGGAGGTAGGGACTATGGCTACACCTTC. It translates to CSVVGGRDYGYTF.

The chain uses TRBV5-1 and TRBJ2-7; D call uncertain. Germline loops: CDR1 SGHRS, CDR2 YFSETQ. The CDR3 extends over 15 amino acids. The ends were cut back, 5 bases at V and 0 bases at J, with 15 bases in the middle. DNA of the CDR3: TGCGCCAGCAGTGTACGGGCCTCGAGCTCCTACGAGCAGTACTTC. It is translated as CASSVRASSSYEQYF.

The J gene is TRBJ2-2, the V gene TRBV4-1; D gene uncertain. Trimming left V 1 base short and J 6 bases short, with 15 bases between. The CDR3 has 16 amino acids. Germline V gene data show CDR1 as MGHRA and CDR2 as YSYEKL. CDR3 coding DNA: TGCGCCAGCAGCCAAGCCGGGTGGGTAATACCCGGGGAGCTGTTTTTT. Translated, it gives CASSQAGWVIPGELFF.

The chain combines TRBV11-2 with TRBJ2-1; D uncertain. The CDR3 has 15 amino acids. Germline CDR1 reads SGHAT; CDR2 reads FQNNGV. Trimming pared 1 base from V and 6 bases from J, leaving 13 bases between. For the CDR3, the DNA is TGTGCCAGCAGCTTAGTAGGGATGGTGGCCAATGAGCAGTTCTTC. Its translation: CASSLVGMVANEQFF.

The CDR3 sequence: CASSNLSGLQPQHF. The CDR3 bases are TGTGCCAGCTCAAACTTATCAGGGCTTCAGCCCCAGCATTTT. The rearrangement joins TRBV18 to TRBJ1-5; D is perhaps TRBD1 (5 bases). This CDR3 has 14 amino acids. The germline CDR1 and CDR2 sequences are KGHSH and LQKENI. The V and J ends lost 5 bases and 6 bases respectively, with 14 bases between them.

The chain employs TRBV5-5 and TRBJ1-1, with TRBD1 matching over 10 bases. The ends lost 4 bases at V and 4 bases at J; junction bases unmatched: 4. The V gene's germline CDR1 is SGHKS and CDR2 YYEKEE (reference sequence). The CDR3 is 14 residues long. The CDR3 bases are TGTGCCAGCAGCGGGGGACAGGGGCGCACTGAAGCTTTCTTT. This sequence encodes CASSGGQGRTEAFF.

The gene calls are TRBV30 and TRBJ1-3; D remains ambiguous. CDR3 length equals 15 residues. The germline V gene has CDR1 GTSNPN and CDR2 SVGIG (reference sequence). Trimming took off 3 bases at V and 0 bases at J, with 12 bases between the two ends. The CDR3, as DNA: TGTGCCTGGAGAAAGGTGCCTGTCTCTGGAAACACCATATATTTT. Amino acid sequence: CAWRKVPVSGNTIYF.